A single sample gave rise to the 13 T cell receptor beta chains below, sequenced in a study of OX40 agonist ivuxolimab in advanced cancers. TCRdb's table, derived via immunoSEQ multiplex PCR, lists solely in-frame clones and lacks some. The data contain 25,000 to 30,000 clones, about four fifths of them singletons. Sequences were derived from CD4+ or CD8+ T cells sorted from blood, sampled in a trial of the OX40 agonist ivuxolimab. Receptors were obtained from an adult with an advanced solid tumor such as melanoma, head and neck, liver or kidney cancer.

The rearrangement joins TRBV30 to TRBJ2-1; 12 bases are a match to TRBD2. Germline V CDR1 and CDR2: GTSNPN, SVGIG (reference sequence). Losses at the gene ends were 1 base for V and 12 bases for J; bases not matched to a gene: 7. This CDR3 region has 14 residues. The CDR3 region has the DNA TGTGCCTGGAGTGCCTCCGGACTAGCGGGGAGGCAGTTCTTC. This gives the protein CAWSASGLAGRQFF.

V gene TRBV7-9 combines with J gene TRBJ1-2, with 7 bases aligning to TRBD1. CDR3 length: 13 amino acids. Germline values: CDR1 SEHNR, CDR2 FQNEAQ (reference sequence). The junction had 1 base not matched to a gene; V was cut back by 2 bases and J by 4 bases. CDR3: CASSLNRGYGYTF. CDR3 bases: TGTGCCAGCAGCTTAAACAGGGGCTATGGCTACACCTTC.

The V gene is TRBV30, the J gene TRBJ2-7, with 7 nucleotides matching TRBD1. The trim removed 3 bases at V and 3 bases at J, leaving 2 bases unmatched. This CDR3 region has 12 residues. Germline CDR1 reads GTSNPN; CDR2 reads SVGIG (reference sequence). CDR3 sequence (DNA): TGTGCCTGGAGGGACAGGCACTACGAGCAGTACTTC. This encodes CAWRDRHYEQYF.

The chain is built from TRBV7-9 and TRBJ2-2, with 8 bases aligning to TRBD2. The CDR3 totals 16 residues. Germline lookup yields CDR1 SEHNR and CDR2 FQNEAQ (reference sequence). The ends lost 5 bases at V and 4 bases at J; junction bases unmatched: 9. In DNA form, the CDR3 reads TGTGCCAGCAGCCCTCGGACTAGCTCCGGCACCGGGGAGCTGTTTTTT. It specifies CASSPRTSSGTGELFF.

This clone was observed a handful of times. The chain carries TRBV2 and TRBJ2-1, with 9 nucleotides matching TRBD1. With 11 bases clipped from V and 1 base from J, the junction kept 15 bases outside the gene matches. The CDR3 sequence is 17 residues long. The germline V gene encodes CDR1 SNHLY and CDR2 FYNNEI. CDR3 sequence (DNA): TGTGCCGGGAGCGTTGAAGGTGACAGGGGGTCCTACAATGAGCAGTTCTTC. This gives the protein CAGSVEGDRGSYNEQFF.

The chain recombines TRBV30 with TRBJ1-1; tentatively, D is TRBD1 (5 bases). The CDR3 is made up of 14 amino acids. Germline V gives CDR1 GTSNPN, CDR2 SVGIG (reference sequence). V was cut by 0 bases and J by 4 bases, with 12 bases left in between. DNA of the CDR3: TGTGCCTGGAGTGTACTAAGGGGCCGCACTGAAGCTTTCTTT. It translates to CAWSVLRGRTEAFF.

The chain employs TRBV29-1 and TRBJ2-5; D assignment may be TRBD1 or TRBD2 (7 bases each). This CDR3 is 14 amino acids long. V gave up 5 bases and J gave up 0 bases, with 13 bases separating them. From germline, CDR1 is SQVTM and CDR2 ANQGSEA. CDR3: CSVKGGGYQETQYF. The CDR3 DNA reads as TGCAGCGTTAAGGGAGGGGGCTACCAAGAGACCCAGTACTTC.

CDR3 in DNA: TGCGCCAGCAGCCAAGATGGGGAGAGCAGCTCCTACAATGAGCAGTTCTTC. This codes for CASSQDGESSSYNEQFF. The genes are TRBV4-1 and TRBJ2-1; perhaps TRBD2 as D (5 bases). Germline CDR1 is MGHRA and CDR2 is YSYEKL. The V gene lost 0 bases and the J gene lost 0 bases, with 12 bases spanning the gap. CDR3 length: 17 residues.

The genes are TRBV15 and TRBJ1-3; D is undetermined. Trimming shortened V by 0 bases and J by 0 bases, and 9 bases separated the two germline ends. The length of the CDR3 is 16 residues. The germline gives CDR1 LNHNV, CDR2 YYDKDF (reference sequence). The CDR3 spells CATSRDRYNSGNTIYF. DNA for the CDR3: TGTGCCACCAGCAGAGATAGATACAACTCTGGAAACACCATATATTTT.

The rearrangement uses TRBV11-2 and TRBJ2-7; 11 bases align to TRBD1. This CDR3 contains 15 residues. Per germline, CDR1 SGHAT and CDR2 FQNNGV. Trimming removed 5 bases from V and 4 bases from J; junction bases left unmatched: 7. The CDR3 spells CASSGRDRGSYEQYF. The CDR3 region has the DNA TGTGCCAGCAGCGGCCGGGACAGGGGGTCTTACGAGCAGTACTTC.

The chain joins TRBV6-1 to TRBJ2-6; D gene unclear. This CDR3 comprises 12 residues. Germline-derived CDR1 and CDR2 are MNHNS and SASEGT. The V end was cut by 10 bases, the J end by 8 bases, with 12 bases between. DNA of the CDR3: TGTGCCATTTTCCAGGCCCCCAACGTCCTGACTTTC. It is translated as CAIFQAPNVLTF.

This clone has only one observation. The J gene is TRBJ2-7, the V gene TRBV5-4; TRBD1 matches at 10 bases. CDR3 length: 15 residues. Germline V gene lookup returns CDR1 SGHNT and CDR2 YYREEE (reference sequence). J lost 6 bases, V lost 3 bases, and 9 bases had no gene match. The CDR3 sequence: CASSSRDRGALEQYF. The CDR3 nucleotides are TGTGCCAGCAGCTCCCGGGACAGGGGCGCCCTCGAGCAGTACTTC.

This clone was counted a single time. The CDR3 region is CASSGGDRRTYEQYF. The CDR3 DNA sequence: TGTGCCAGCAGTGGTGGGGACAGGCGAACCTACGAGCAGTACTTC. The chain combines TRBV6-5 with TRBJ2-7; 8 bases are shared with TRBD1. J lost 2 bases, V lost 5 bases, and 8 bases had no gene match. This CDR3 is built from 15 residues. Germline loops: CDR1 MNHEY, CDR2 SVGAGI.